This is a list of T cell receptor beta chains from one sample in a study of CD8 T cells in ankylosing spondylitis. From the 5' RACE reads, TCRdb called clonotypes with MiXCR, one entry per CDR3 protein. Among about 240,000 distinct CDR3 sequences listed, roughly 25% were seen once. Source material: blood, either unsorted or a sorted T cell fraction (not recorded which). Every receptor here comes from a male donor with ankylosing spondylitis or in good health (not recorded which). CDR3s include the opening cysteine and the closing phenylalanine or tryptophan. D genes are given only for firm matches. Expanded clones are given a class, and other clones once, few, many or no size at all.

CDR3: CASSPGAPDTQYF; DNA: TGTGCCAGCAGCCCCGGGGCCCCCGATACGCAGTATTTT; V: TRBV7-3; D: NA; size: many; J: TRBJ2-3
CDR3: CSATADLTYNEQFF; DNA: TGCAGTGCCACCGCCGACTTAACCTACAATGAGCAGTTCTTC; V: TRBV20-1; D: NA; size: NA; J: TRBJ2-1
CDR3: CSARDPGTYEQYF; DNA: TGCAGTGCTAGAGACCCAGGGACCTACGAGCAGTACTTC; V: TRBV20-1; D: NA; size: few; J: TRBJ2-7
CDR3: CASSLPGLPTVHTQYF; DNA: TGTGCCAGCAGCTTACCGGGACTACCGACTGTGCATACGCAGTATTTT; V: TRBV7-2; D: TRBD2; size: NA; J: TRBJ2-3
CDR3: CASSSLRAAGALSYNEQFF; DNA: TGTGCCAGCAGCTCTCTTAGGGCAGCGGGGGCCCTCTCCTACAATGAGCAGTTCTTC; V: TRBV11-2; D: TRBD2; size: few; J: TRBJ2-1
CDR3: CSASRAGVDEAFF; DNA: TGCAGTGCTAGTAGGGCAGGGGTGGATGAAGCTTTCTTT; V: TRBV20-1; D: NA; size: NA; J: TRBJ1-1
CDR3: CSARVSAYEQYF; DNA: TGCAGTGCTAGAGTCTCGGCGTACGAGCAGTACTTC; V: TRBV20-1; D: NA; size: few; J: TRBJ2-7
CDR3: CASSWDHTDTQYF; DNA: TGTGCCAGCAGTTGGGATCACACAGATACGCAGTATTTT; V: TRBV12-3/TRBV12-4; D: NA; size: many; J: TRBJ2-3
CDR3: CASSPGGWNTEAFF; DNA: TGTGCCAGCAGCCCAGGGGGTTGGAACACTGAAGCTTTCTTT; V: TRBV6-1; D: TRBD1; size: NA; J: TRBJ1-1
CDR3: CASRGVISYEQYF; DNA: TGTGCCAGCAGGGGGGTCATTTCCTACGAGCAGTACTTC; V: TRBV28; D: NA; size: many; J: TRBJ2-7
CDR3: CASRPDRTDTQYF; DNA: TGTGCCAGCAGACCGGACAGGACAGATACGCAGTATTTT; V: TRBV12-3/TRBV12-4; D: TRBD1; size: NA; J: TRBJ2-3
CDR3: CASSLQGSYGYTF; DNA: TGTGCCAGCAGCCTACAGGGGAGCTATGGCTACACCTTC; V: TRBV3-1; D: TRBD1; size: many; J: TRBJ1-2
CDR3: CSVGFWDNPSGNTIYF; DNA: TGCAGCGTTGGATTTTGGGATAACCCCTCTGGAAACACCATATATTTT; V: TRBV29-1; D: NA; size: NA; J: TRBJ1-3
CDR3: CSAGQGGETQYF; DNA: TGCAGTGCGGGACAGGGGGGAGAGACCCAGTACTTC; V: TRBV20-1; D: TRBD1; size: NA; J: TRBJ2-5
CDR3: CASSTGGHRYNQPQHF; DNA: TGTGCCAGCAGCACTGGAGGACACCGGTACAATCAGCCCCAGCATTTT; V: TRBV5-6; D: NA; size: few; J: TRBJ1-5
CDR3: CSARVASGGSGSYNEQFF; DNA: TGCAGTGCTAGAGTGGCTAGCGGGGGATCCGGCTCCTACAATGAGCAGTTCTTC; V: TRBV20-1; D: TRBD2; size: few; J: TRBJ2-1
CDR3: CSVSGDPARSTDTQYF; DNA: TGCAGCGTCAGTGGAGATCCGGCCCGAAGCACAGATACGCAGTATTTT; V: TRBV29-1; D: NA; size: NA; J: TRBJ2-3
CDR3: CSVVGRGVNTEAFF; DNA: TGCAGCGTTGTAGGCAGGGGGGTGAACACTGAAGCTTTCTTT; V: TRBV29-1; D: TRBD1; size: NA; J: TRBJ1-1
CDR3: CASSQEVVSGGHEQYF; DNA: TGCGCCAGCAGCCAAGAGGTTGTGTCAGGGGGCCACGAGCAGTACTTC; V: TRBV4-1; D: TRBD1; size: few; J: TRBJ2-7
CDR3: CASSPSGRNEKLFF; DNA: TGTGCCAGCAGCCCCTCCGGGAGAAATGAAAAACTGTTTTTT; V: TRBV3-1; D: NA; size: many; J: TRBJ1-4
CDR3: CSASFRGGEGEAFF; DNA: TGCAGTGCCTCGTTCCGAGGAGGGGAAGGTGAAGCTTTCTTT; V: TRBV20-1; D: NA; size: many; J: TRBJ1-1
CDR3: CSASDPGVGTGELFF; DNA: TGCAGTGCTAGCGATCCGGGGGTGGGCACCGGGGAGCTGTTTTTT; V: TRBV20-1; D: NA; size: NA; J: TRBJ2-2
CDR3: CASSEGIKYNEQFF; DNA: TGTGCCAGCAGTGAGGGAATTAAATACAATGAGCAGTTCTTC; V: TRBV6-1; D: NA; size: NA; J: TRBJ2-1
CDR3: CAIRGQESYEQYF; DNA: TGTGCCATCAGGGGACAGGAGTCCTACGAGCAGTACTTC; V: TRBV10-3; D: TRBD1; size: many; J: TRBJ2-7
CDR3: CSANSGGSGTEAFF; DNA: TGCAGTGCCAATAGCGGAGGGTCAGGCACTGAAGCTTTCTTT; V: TRBV20-1; D: NA; size: many; J: TRBJ1-1
CDR3: CASSYPGGTEAFF; DNA: TGTGCCAGCAGTTACCCCGGGGGCACTGAAGCTTTCTTT; V: TRBV6-5; D: NA; size: few; J: TRBJ1-1
CDR3: CASGSYAGRNTEAFF; DNA: TGTGCCAGCGGGTCCTATGCAGGGAGGAACACTGAAGCTTTCTTT; V: TRBV27; D: NA; size: NA; J: TRBJ1-1
CDR3: CSARDRAGLSNSPLHF; DNA: TGCAGTGCTAGAGATAGAGCTGGACTGTCGAATTCACCCCTCCACTTT; V: TRBV20-1; D: NA; size: many; J: TRBJ1-6
CDR3: CSATPGDEQFF; DNA: TGCAGCGCCACGCCGGGGGATGAGCAGTTCTTC; V: TRBV29-1; D: NA; size: NA; J: TRBJ2-1
CDR3: CASSTSGDRPRPHF; DNA: TGTGCCAGCAGTACCTCCGGGGACAGGCCAAGACCCCACTTC; V: TRBV12-3/TRBV12-4; D: TRBD1; size: few; J: TRBJ1-2
CDR3: CASSIGGPVQQYF; DNA: TGTGCCAGTAGTATAGGGGGGCCGGTTCAGCAGTACTTC; V: TRBV19; D: NA; size: NA; J: TRBJ2-7
CDR3: CSVKGQGNTEAFF; DNA: TGCAGCGTGAAGGGACAGGGGAACACTGAAGCTTTCTTT; V: TRBV29-1; D: TRBD1; size: many; J: TRBJ1-1
CDR3: CSGTTGDPGSEQYF; DNA: TGCAGTGGCACTACAGGGGACCCCGGGAGCGAGCAGTACTTC; V: TRBV20-1; D: NA; size: many; J: TRBJ2-7
CDR3: CASSLTSGGAYEQYF; DNA: TGTGCCAGCAGCTTAACTAGCGGGGGTGCCTACGAGCAGTACTTC; V: TRBV7-2; D: TRBD2; size: few; J: TRBJ2-7
CDR3: CATSAGQGVGNQPQHF; DNA: TGTGCCACCAGTGCGGGACAGGGGGTCGGAAATCAGCCCCAGCATTTT; V: TRBV24-1; D: TRBD1; size: NA; J: TRBJ1-5
CDR3: CSAATGKLHEQYF; DNA: TGCAGTGCCGCAACAGGAAAGCTCCACGAGCAGTACTTC; V: TRBV20-1; D: NA; size: many; J: TRBJ2-7
CDR3: CASSLDVGFADTQYF; DNA: TGTGCCAGCAGCTTAGACGTGGGTTTCGCAGATACGCAGTATTTT; V: TRBV11-2; D: NA; size: many; J: TRBJ2-3
CDR3: CSALRTGDEKLFF; DNA: TGCAGTGCCCTCAGGACAGGCGATGAAAAACTGTTTTTT; V: TRBV20-1; D: TRBD1; size: many; J: TRBJ1-4